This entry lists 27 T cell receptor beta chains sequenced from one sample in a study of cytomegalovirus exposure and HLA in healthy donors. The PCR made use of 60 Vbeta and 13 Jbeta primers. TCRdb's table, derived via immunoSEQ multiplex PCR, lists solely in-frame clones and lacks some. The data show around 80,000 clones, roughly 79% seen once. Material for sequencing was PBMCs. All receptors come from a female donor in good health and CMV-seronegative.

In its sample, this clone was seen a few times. Here the CDR3 reads CASSLLQGAQGYTF. The CDR3 DNA is TGTGCCAGCAGCCTCCTCCAGGGGGCGCAAGGCTACACCTTC. The chain couples TRBV6-6 to TRBJ1-2, with TRBD1 matching 8 bases. The trim removed 6 bases at V and 8 bases at J, leaving 11 bases unmatched. Germline V CDR1 and CDR2: MNHNY, SVGAGI (reference sequence). The CDR3 totals 14 residues.

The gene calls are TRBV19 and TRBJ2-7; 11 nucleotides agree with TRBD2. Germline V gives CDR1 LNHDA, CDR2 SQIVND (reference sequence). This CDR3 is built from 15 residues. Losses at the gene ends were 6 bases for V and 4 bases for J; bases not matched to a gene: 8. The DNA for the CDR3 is TGTGCCAGTAGCCATAGCGGGAGGGCCGTATACGAGCAGTACTTC. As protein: CASSHSGRAVYEQYF.

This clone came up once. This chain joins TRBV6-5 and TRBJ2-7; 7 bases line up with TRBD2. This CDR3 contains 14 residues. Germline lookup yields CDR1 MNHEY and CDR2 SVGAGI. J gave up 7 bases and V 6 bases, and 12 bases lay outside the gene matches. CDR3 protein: CASSPGTTAGEQYF. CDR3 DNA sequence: TGTGCCAGCAGCCCCGGGACTACCGCGGGTGAGCAGTACTTC.

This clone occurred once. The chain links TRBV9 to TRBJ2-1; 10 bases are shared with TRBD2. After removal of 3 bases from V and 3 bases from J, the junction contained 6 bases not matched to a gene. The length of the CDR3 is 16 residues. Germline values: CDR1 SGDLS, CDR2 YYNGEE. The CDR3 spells CASSASSGGLYNEQFF. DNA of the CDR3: TGTGCCAGCAGCGCCTCTAGCGGGGGCCTCTACAATGAGCAGTTCTTC.

The chain's CDR3 is CASSPHLRGGLNEQFF. The CDR3 region has the DNA TGTGCCAGCAGCCCCCACTTGCGGGGGGGCCTCAATGAGCAGTTCTTC. This rearrangement joins TRBV9 to TRBJ2-1, with 9 bases fitting TRBD2. Germline CDR1 and CDR2: SGDLS and YYNGEE. The J segment lost 6 bases and the V segment lost 4 bases, leaving 11 bases of the junction unmatched. CDR3 length: 16 amino acids.

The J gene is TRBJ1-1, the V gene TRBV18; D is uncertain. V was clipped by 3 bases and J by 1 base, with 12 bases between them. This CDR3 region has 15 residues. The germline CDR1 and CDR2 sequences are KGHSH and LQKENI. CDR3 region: CASSPLEARNTEAFF. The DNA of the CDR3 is TGTGCCAGCTCACCCCTGGAGGCGCGGAACACTGAAGCTTTCTTT. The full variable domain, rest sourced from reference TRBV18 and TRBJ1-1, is NAGVMQNPRHLVRRRGQEARLRCSPMKGHSHVYWYRQLPEEGLKFMVYLQKENIIDESGMPKERFSAEFPKEGPSILRIQQVVRGDSAAYFCASSPLEARNTEAFFGQGTRLTVV.

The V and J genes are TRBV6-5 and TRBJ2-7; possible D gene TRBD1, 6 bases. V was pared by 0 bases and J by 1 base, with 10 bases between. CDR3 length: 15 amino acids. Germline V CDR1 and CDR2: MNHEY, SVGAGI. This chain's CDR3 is CASSYSRQGSYEQYF. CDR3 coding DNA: TGTGCCAGCAGTTACTCCCGGCAGGGGTCCTACGAGCAGTACTTC.

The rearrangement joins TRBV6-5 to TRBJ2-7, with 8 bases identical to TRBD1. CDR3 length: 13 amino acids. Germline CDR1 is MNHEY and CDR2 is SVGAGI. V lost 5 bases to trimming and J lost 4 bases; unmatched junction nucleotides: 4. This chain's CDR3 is CASSLDRVYEQYF. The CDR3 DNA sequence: TGTGCCAGCAGTCTGGACAGGGTTTACGAGCAGTACTTC.

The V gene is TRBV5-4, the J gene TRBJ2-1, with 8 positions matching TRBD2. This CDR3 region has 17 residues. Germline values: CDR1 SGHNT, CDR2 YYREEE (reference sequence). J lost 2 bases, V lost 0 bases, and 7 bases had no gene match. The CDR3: CASSLDAGGPPYNEQFF. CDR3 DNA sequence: TGTGCCAGCAGCTTGGACGCGGGAGGCCCACCCTACAATGAGCAGTTCTTC.

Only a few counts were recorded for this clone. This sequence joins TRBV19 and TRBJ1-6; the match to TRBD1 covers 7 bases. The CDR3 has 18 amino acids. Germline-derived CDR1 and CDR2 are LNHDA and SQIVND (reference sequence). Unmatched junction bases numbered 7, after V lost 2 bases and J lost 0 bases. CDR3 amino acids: CASSISPQGDSYNSPLHF. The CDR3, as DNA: TGTGCCAGTAGTATATCCCCCCAGGGGGACTCCTATAATTCACCCCTCCACTTT.

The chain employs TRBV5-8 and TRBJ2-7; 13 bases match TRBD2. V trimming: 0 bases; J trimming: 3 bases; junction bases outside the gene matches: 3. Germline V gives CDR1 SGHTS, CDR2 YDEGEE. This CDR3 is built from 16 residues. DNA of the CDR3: TGTGCCAGCAGCTTGGGACTAGCGGGGGGTAACTACGAGCAGTACTTC. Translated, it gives CASSLGLAGGNYEQYF.

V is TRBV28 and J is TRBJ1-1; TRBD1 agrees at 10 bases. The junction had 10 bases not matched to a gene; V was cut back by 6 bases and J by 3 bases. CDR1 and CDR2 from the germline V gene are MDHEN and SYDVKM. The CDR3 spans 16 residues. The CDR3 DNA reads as TGTGCCAGCAGCCCTCGACAGGGGGCGGGGGACACTGAAGCTTTCTTT. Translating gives CASSPRQGAGDTEAFF.

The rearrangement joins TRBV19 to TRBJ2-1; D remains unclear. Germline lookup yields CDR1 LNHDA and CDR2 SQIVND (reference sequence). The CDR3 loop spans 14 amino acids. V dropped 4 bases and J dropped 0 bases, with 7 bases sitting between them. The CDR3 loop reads CASSTGFSYNEQFF. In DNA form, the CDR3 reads TGTGCCAGTAGTACAGGATTCTCCTACAATGAGCAGTTCTTC. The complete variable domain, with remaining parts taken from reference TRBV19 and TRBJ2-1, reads DGGITQSPKYLFRKEGQNVTLSCEQNLNHDAMYWYRQDPGQGLRLIYYSQIVNDFQKGDIAEGYSVSREKKESFPLTVTSAQKNPTAFYLCASSTGFSYNEQFFGPGTRLTVL.

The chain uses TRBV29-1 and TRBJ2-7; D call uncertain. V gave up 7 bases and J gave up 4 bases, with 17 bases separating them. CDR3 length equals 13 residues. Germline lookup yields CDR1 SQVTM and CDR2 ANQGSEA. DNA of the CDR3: TGCAGCGCGTCGCAACTTGAGGAATACGAGCAGTACTTC. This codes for CSASQLEEYEQYF.

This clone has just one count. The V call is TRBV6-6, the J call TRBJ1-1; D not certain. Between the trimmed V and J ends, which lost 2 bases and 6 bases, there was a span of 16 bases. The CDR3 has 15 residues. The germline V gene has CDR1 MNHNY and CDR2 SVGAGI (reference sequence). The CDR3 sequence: CASSYPPRRRAEAFF. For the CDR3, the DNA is TGTGCCAGCAGTTACCCCCCTAGGAGGAGGGCTGAAGCTTTCTTT.

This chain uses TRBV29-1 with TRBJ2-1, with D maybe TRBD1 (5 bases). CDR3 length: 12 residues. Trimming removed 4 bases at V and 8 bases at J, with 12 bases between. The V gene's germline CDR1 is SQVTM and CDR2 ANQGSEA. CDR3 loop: CSVGGLGDEQFF. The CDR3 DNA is TGCAGCGTTGGAGGTTTAGGGGATGAGCAGTTCTTC.

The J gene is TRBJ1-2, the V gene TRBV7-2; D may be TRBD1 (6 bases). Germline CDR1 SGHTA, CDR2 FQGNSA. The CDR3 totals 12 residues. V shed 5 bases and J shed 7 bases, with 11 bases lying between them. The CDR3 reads CASSLDSLGYTF. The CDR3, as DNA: TGTGCCAGCAGCCTGGACAGTCTTGGCTACACCTTC.

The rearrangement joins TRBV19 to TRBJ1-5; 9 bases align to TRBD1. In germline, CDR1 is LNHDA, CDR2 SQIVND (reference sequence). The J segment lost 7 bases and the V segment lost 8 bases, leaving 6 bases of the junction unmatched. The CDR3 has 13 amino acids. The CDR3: CASLGQGYQPQHF. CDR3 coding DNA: TGTGCCAGTCTGGGACAGGGTTACCAGCCCCAGCATTTT.

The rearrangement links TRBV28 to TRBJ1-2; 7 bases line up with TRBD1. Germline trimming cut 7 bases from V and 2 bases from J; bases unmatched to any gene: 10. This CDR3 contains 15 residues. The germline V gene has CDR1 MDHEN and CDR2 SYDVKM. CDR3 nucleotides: TGTGCCAGCACCCTAGGGGGGACAGCCAACTATGGCTACACCTTC. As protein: CASTLGGTANYGYTF.

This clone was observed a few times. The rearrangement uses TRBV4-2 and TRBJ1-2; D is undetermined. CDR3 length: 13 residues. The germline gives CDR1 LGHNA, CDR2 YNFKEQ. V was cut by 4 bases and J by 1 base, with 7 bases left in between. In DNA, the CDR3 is TGTGCCAGCAGCCGTGAGCGTAACTATGGCTACACCTTC. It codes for CASSRERNYGYTF.

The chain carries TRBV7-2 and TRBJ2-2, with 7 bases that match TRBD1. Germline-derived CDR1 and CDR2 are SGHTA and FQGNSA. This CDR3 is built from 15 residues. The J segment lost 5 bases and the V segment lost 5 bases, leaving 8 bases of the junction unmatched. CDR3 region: CASSAEGQQTGELFF. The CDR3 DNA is TGTGCCAGCAGCGCCGAGGGACAGCAGACCGGGGAGCTGTTTTTT.

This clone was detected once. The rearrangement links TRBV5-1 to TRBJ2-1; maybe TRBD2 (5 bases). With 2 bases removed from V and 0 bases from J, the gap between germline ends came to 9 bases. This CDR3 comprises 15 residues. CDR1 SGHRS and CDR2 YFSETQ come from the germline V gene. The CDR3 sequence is CASSFPGDSYNEQFF. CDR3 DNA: TGCGCCAGCAGCTTCCCCGGGGACTCCTACAATGAGCAGTTCTTC. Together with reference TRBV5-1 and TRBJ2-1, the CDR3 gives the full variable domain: KAGVTQTPRYLIKTRGQQVTLSCSPISGHRSVSWYQQTPGQGLQFLFEYFSETQRNKGNFPGRFSGRQFSNSRSEMNVSTLELGDSALYLCASSFPGDSYNEQFFGPGTRLTVL.

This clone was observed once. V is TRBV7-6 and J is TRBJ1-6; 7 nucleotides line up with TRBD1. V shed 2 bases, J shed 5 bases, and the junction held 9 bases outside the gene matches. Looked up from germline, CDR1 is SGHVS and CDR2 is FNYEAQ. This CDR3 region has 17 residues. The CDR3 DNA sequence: TGTGCCAGCAGCTTATTTGAGTTGGGACAGAATAATTCACCCCTCCACTTT. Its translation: CASSLFELGQNNSPLHF.

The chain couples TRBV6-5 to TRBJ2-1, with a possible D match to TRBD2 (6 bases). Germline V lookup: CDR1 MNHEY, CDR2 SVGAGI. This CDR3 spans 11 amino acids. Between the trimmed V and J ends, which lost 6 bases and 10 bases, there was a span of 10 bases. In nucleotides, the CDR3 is TGTGCCAGCAGAGATAGCGGAGAGCAGTTCTTC. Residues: CASRDSGEQFF.

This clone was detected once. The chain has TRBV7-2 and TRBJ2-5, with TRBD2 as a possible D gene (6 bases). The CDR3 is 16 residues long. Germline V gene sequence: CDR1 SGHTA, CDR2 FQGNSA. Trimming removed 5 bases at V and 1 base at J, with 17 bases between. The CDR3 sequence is CASSTTRWRGQETQYF. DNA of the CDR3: TGTGCCAGCAGCACCACCCGTTGGCGGGGCCAAGAGACCCAGTACTTC.

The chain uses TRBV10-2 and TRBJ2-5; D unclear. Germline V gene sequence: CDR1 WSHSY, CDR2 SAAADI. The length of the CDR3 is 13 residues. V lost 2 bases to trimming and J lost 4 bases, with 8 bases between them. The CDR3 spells CASSEPVVETQYF. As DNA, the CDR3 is TGCGCCAGCAGTGAGCCGGTGGTAGAGACCCAGTACTTC.

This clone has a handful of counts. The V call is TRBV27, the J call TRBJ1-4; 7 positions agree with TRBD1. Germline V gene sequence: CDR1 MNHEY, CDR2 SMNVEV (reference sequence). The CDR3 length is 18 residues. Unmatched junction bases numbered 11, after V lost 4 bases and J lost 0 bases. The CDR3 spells CASSSHGQDTATNEKLFF. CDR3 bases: TGTGCCAGCAGTTCCCATGGACAGGACACAGCAACTAATGAAAAACTGTTTTTT.